This section outlines one T cell receptor (beta chain) sequence together with its context. Its antigen target is currently unknown. Qualities for individual bases were not recorded, and no much larger clone is one base off. The library was built by means of the immunoSEQ multiplex PCR assay. For the multiplex PCR, a mixture combining 60 forward primers for TCR Vbeta segments and 13 reverse primers for TCR Jbeta segments was used. Amplification of the CDR3 region of rearranged TCR beta genes was performed with a multiplex PCR assay on genomic DNA. The Illumina HiSeq System was used to sequence the amplified TCR beta libraries as 87-base-pair reads. The authors' pipeline ran thus. A later analysis counted approximately 76 million unique TCR beta chains across the 700 or so repertoires, and 10 million to 11 million of these chains were shared by at least two donors. Raw reads were error-corrected and collapsed into unique sequences by a nearest-neighbor algorithm in which closely related sequences were merged to remove PCR and sequencing errors. V, D and J gene segments were assigned by aligning CDR3 sequences to IMGT reference sequences. For a sequence to be retained, at least a six-nucleotide match to both a V gene segment and a J gene segment was required. A rearrangement counted as productive if the CDR3 had no stop codons and remained in frame with V and J, and every other rearrangement counted as non-productive. Following IMGT convention, CDR3 was defined as the stretch from the second conserved V-encoded cysteine up to the conserved J-encoded phenylalanine. Sequences without an unambiguous match to a single V gene segment were excluded from the earlier analysis of about 600 of the donors. In an earlier analysis of a few hundred of the donors, V segments were called functional above 56.7% productive rearrangements and were called segregating when the between-donor standard deviation exceeded 5%. A statistical classification framework was built for diagnosing cytomegalovirus status from the catalog of TCR beta chain sequences. V and J gene assignment, in a later analysis, came from comparing TCR nucleotide sequences with IMGT/GENE-DB human TR gene sequences. A later analysis assigned CDR3 sequences and most-parsimonious VDJ recombination scenarios with the TCRdist pipeline. In a later analysis, each TCR beta chain was defined by its CDR3 amino acid sequence together with its V-gene family, and reads without a unique V-gene family were excluded. As a way to deal with suspected cross-contamination and a sequencing artifact, a later analysis dropped hundreds of nucleotide sequences that were highly shared and had low generation probability. In a later analysis, a clonal expansion index was calculated for each public chain from normalized within-repertoire ranks of inferred template counts. Generation probabilities in a later analysis came from a VDJ recombination model fitted to out-of-frame rearrangements, and those results were checked against IGoR. Hypergeometric tests were used in a later analysis to score TCR-TCR, TCR-HLA and TCR-CMV co-occurrence, with a repertoire-size bias correction applied to the TCR pairs. A later analysis estimated false discovery rates by permuting HLA or CMV assignments 20 times. A later analysis grouped co-occurring TCRs with DBSCAN, adding TCRdist sequence similarity when clustering within HLA-allele-positive subsets. Repertoires with fewer than 30,000 or more than 120,000 public chains were left out of co-occurrence clustering, as were five repertoires with anomalous nucleotide sharing. As stored in TCRdb, this immuneACCESS dataset retains in-frame rearrangements with V and J assigned. A fraction of the clones does not appear; measured against another copy, unresolved V genes explain less than half of the discrepancy, and the remainder lacks a known reason. That table gives V, J and clone size, and the DNA gave D and trimming. The sample table shows about 180,000 clones, and about 80% are seen once. In total, the top ten clones hold 6.3% of the sample.

In total, over 600 healthy bone marrow donors made up the cohort. Cohort members were all nominally healthy when sampled, although unrecorded immune exposures were likely present. The donor tested CMV seropositive, placing the donor among the 289 seropositive members of the cohort. Each donor provided a peripheral blood sample, and peripheral blood mononuclear cells were used for TCR beta sequencing. The Qiagen DNeasy Blood Extraction Kit was used to extract genomic DNA from the blood cell samples. CDR1 is given as SNHLY and CDR2 as FYNNEI, both from the germline V gene. Trimming removed 8 bases from V and 4 bases from J, leaving 11 bases between the germline ends. The CDR3 has 13 amino acids, counting the end cysteine and phenylalanine. Only CDR3 DNA remains: 39 bases, in frame from the first base. This sample stems from a study of cytomegalovirus exposure and HLA in healthy donors listed by TCRdb under 2017. Background for the entire study: An earlier analysis of approximately 640 of the donors reported about 250 Gb of sequence data and some 100 million unique TCR beta sequences from 150 million to 200 million T cells. All discovery cohort repertoires had been generated using a single sequencing platform. Class I and class II HLA loci were covered by the typing at four-digit resolution. On average, about 240,000 unique TCR beta nucleotide sequences were sequenced per donor among 398 genotyped donors of the cohort, with around 19% of those sequences being non-productive. To decide whether each TCR beta V gene segment behaved as functional or pseudogenic, an earlier analysis of some 580 of the donors relied on high-throughput TCR beta sequencing. Besides the first cohort of 666 subjects, a separate validation cohort made up of roughly 120 different subjects was used. A later genetic analysis took genome-wide SNP genotypes for about 65% of the 666 donors and used that subset as a discovery cohort. The study combined high-throughput TCR immunosequencing, statistical association of individual TCRs with disease status, and machine learning to predict cytomegalovirus infection status. Using immunosequencing, the study profiled T cell repertoires from around 670 subjects and related those repertoires to cytomegalovirus serostatus. The number of typed donors differed by locus: roughly 629-640 for A, B, C, DRB1 and DQB1; roughly 510 for DQA1; fewer than 610 for DPA1; and around 490 for DPB1. An early release covering 550 to 650 HLA-typed donors comprised about 300 gigabases of sequencing data and 65 million to 100 million unique TCR sequences. Because of strong linkage in the cohort, roughly five DR-DQ haplotypes were treated as single units for association and clustering. The later analysis used no new phenotypic data to find candidate immune exposures, relying instead on TCR beta sequences and their occurrence across donors. The study aimed to test whether cataloging public T cell receptors could reveal signatures of past pathogen exposure. Among the approximately 430 genotyped donors, around 81% belonged to the genetic ancestry cluster associated with self-reported Caucasian donors. In a later analysis, previously published TCR beta repertoires from 666 donors were re-analyzed and high-resolution HLA genotyping was added so that TCR occurrence patterns could be studied. Alongside the repertoire data, information on donor age, sex, ethnicity and CMV serostatus was compiled. Overall study outcomes, separate from this receptor: The authors suggested that the approach could potentially be generalized to other disease states and immunological phenotypes. When HLA alleles, especially DR and DQ, strongly co-occurred, attributing TCR associations to individual alleles was difficult. In a later genetic analysis, fewer N-insertions in productive TCRs were reported among donors in an Asian-associated ancestry cluster than the approximately 710-donor mean. In a later analysis, the rate of TCR association differed among HLA loci, with DRB1 alleles having the most associated TCRs and HLA-C alleles having the fewest. The earlier analysis of 450 to 700 of the donors excluded about 16 rarely observed V segments, including chromosome 9 orphons, because counts were too low. Correlated functional status among segregating V segments might be attributable to linkage disequilibrium, but an unknown experimental factor could not be ruled out. Because HLA typing was unavailable for some donors at each locus, only the typed subset was used in association tests. At a false discovery rate of 0.05, a later analysis linked about 16,000 TCR beta sequences to specific HLA alleles. A few of the identified cytomegalovirus-associated TCR beta chains were confirmed in vitro to be specific for cytomegalovirus antigens. A further reported finding was that TCR beta sequences accurately predicted the HLA-A and HLA-B alleles for most subjects in the first cohort. Most CMV-associated TCR beta chains appeared to be HLA-restricted in a later analysis, and the HLA associations seemed to be driven largely by CMV exposure. In an earlier analysis of 450 to 750 of the donors, most TCR beta V segments appeared in productive rearrangements about 87% or about 30% of the time, broadly matching IMGT annotations. The presence/absence analyses assumed that sequencing depth was roughly uniform across donors, and that assumption may not be true. A total of fewer than 200 TCR beta chains were listed by the study as associated with cytomegalovirus. An association between a missense DCLRE1C variant and V-gene and J-gene trimming of TCR beta chains was found in a later genetic analysis and replicated in an independent cohort. In both the original and validation cohorts, the classifier was reported to diagnose cytomegalovirus status with high specificity and sensitivity. Some IMGT-functional V segments, including TRBV6-2 and TRBV6-3, could not be told apart with the 87-base-pair reads, so those segments were excluded. A later analysis found that HLA-associated TCR beta chains were more clonally expanded and had lower generation probabilities than equally common non-associated chains. In a later analysis, several top co-occurrence clusters were reported to appear linked to parvovirus B19, influenza, CMV and Epstein-Barr virus. The sequencing pipeline was judged likely to have produced a cluster of highly shared sequence variants as a technical artifact. Most TCR sequences were observed very rarely across donors, whereas some public TCRs were present in many individuals. The cohort was sequenced for TCR beta chains only, and without alpha or paired-chain data the features that could be detected were limited. For the cohort, immune exposure information was limited to CMV serostatus.

The source material was PBMCs. The receptor chain draws on TRBV2 and TRBJ2-2; the D gene cannot be resolved reliably. The source of this sequence is a man aged 40-55 years in good health and CMV-seropositive. The DNA is as follows: TGTGCCAGCGGTTATGAGAGCACCGGGGAGCTGTTTTTT. Its coded protein is CASGYESTGELFF.